This T cell receptor (beta chain) was obtained from a study of CD8+CD57+ T cells in acquired aplastic anemia. Overall study: When averaged, DNA from sorted CD4+ and CD8+ cells came to 3 to 4 ug.

Only patients with CD8+CD57+ cell expansion on flow cytometry were chosen for sequencing. The patients, all of them, had severe acquired aplastic anemia. Blood samples were obtained from patients who had received no prior therapy. General study findings and limits: The number of CD8+ CDR3 sequences shared by patients and controls was around 30.

The use of genomic DNA as template underpinned the TCR beta VDJ and CDR3 profiling. From the reads, TCRdb called clonotypes with MiXCR, one entry per CDR3 protein. The profile shows about 98,000 distinct CDR3 sequences, less than 75% of them singletons. As regards this clonotype: Antigen: not known.

The CDR3 runs to 14 residues. Trimming removed 5 bases at V and 2 bases at J, with 13 bases between. The germline V gene has CDR1 LNHDA and CDR2 SQIVND (reference sequence). The TCR sequence derives from a human donor with aplastic anemia. V is TRBV19 and J is TRBJ2-7; D possibly corresponds to TRBD2 (5 bases). The material sequenced was sorted CD4+, CD8+, or CD8+CD57+ T cells (not recorded which) from PBMCs. In DNA form, the CDR3 reads TGTGCCAGTAGTGGCCGGGAAAATACCTACGAGCAGTACTTC. It specifies CASSGRENTYEQYF. The entire variable domain, with the rest obtained from reference TRBV19 and TRBJ2-7, is as follows: DGGITQSPKYLFRKEGQNVTLSCEQNLNHDAMYWYRQDPGQGLRLIYYSQIVNDFQKGDIAEGYSVSREKKESFPLTVTSAQKNPTAFYLCASSGRENTYEQYFGPGTRLTVT.